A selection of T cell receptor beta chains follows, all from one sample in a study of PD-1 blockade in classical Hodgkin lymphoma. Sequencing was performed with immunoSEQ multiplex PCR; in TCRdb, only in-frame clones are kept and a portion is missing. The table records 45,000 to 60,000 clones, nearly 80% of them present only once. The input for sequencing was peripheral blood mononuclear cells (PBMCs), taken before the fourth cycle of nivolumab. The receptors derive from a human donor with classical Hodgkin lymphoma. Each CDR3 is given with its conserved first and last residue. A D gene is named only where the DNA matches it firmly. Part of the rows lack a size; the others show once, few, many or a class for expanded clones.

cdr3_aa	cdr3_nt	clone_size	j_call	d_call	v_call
CASSGSGGETQYF	TGTGCCAGCAGTGGATCAGGGGGGGAGACCCAGTACTTC	-	TRBJ2-5	-	TRBV2
CASSFGLALSNEQFF	TGTGCCAGCAGCTTTGGACTAGCTTTATCAAATGAGCAGTTCTTC	once	TRBJ2-1	TRBD2	TRBV7-3
CASSPAGTTNNEQFF	TGTGCCAGCAGTCCAGCCGGGACTACAAACAATGAGCAGTTCTTC	-	TRBJ2-1	TRBD2	TRBV6-5
CASSYRVGDYEQYF	TGTGCCAGCAGTTACAGGGTTGGAGACTACGAGCAGTACTTC	-	TRBJ2-7	-	TRBV28
CASYEGYDTEAFF	TGTGCCAGCTATGAGGGATATGACACTGAAGCTTTCTTT	few	TRBJ1-1	-	TRBV7-9
CASSISRSILHQPQHF	TGTGCCAGCAGTATCAGCCGGTCGATTCTTCATCAGCCCCAGCATTTT	once	TRBJ1-5	-	TRBV28
CASRSSGRAYNEQFF	TGTGCCAGCAGGTCTAGCGGGAGGGCCTACAATGAGCAGTTCTTC	few	TRBJ2-1	TRBD2	TRBV27
CASSLAESQVFGYTF	TGCGCCAGCAGCTTGGCCGAGTCGCAGGTGTTTGGCTACACCTTC	-	TRBJ1-2	-	TRBV5-1
CASSFGQGLAGGFGEQYF	TGTGCCAGCAGCTTCGGGCAGGGACTAGCGGGGGGTTTTGGGGAGCAGTACTTC	-	TRBJ2-7	TRBD2	TRBV5-4
CASSHPLAGAGSNEQFF	TGCGCCAGCAGCCATCCTTTAGCGGGGGCCGGAAGCAATGAGCAGTTCTTC	-	TRBJ2-1	TRBD2	TRBV4-3
CSVEDSQGVLYTQYF	TGCAGCGTTGAAGATTCGCAGGGGGTCCTCTATACGCAGTATTTT	-	TRBJ2-3	TRBD1	TRBV29-1
CSVDPQGPYGYTF	TGCAGCGTCGACCCCCAAGGACCCTATGGCTACACCTTC	few	TRBJ1-2	-	TRBV29-1
CAIRTHRGSFYGYTF	TGTGCCATAAGGACACACCGAGGAAGCTTCTATGGCTACACCTTC	-	TRBJ1-2	-	TRBV19
CASWRQGGRNTEAFF	TGTGCCAGTTGGCGACAGGGAGGGAGGAACACTGAAGCTTTCTTT	-	TRBJ1-1	TRBD1	TRBV19
CASTPGGSGSAGYNEQFF	TGTGCCAGCACACCCGGGGGTAGCGGGAGCGCCGGCTACAATGAGCAGTTCTTC	-	TRBJ2-1	TRBD2	TRBV27
CASSRAAAGANVLTF	TGCGCCAGCAGCCGAGCGGCGGCCGGGGCCAACGTCCTGACTTTC	-	TRBJ2-6	-	TRBV4-3